These T cell receptor beta chains were read from a single sample in a study of blood T cell repertoires in COVID-19. TCRdb's table, derived via immunoSEQ multiplex PCR, lists solely in-frame clones and lacks some. The sample has fewer than 95,000 clones; around 90% are singletons. Sequences were obtained from peripheral blood. These receptors came from a woman older than 75 with acute or convalescent COVID-19. Each CDR3 is given with its conserved first and last residue. The order of the fields is V gene, D gene, clone size, J gene, CDR3 DNA, CDR3 protein. D genes are given only for firm matches. Some rows mark clone size as missing; the rest say once, few, many or name a class of expanded clone.

TRBV10-1	-	-	TRBJ2-1	TGCGCCAGCAGTGTTTCGGGGGGCCAGGGCAATGAGCAGTTCTTC	CASSVSGGQGNEQFF
TRBV5-1	TRBD1	-	TRBJ1-4	TGCGCCAGCAGTTTACAGGGGGGTGAAAAACTGTTTTTT	CASSLQGGEKLFF
TRBV10-3	-	-	TRBJ2-2	TGTGCCATCAGTGAGTCACTTCCGTATCAGGGATCCGGGGAGCTGTTTTTT	CAISESLPYQGSGELFF
TRBV27	-	-	TRBJ1-2	TGTGCCAGCAGTTCCCCCAGCGGTGCTAACTATGGCTACACCTTC	CASSSPSGANYGYTF
TRBV10-3	TRBD1	-	TRBJ1-2	TGTGCCATCAGTGAGGGGACAGGGCGGATGAACTATGGCTACACCTTC	CAISEGTGRMNYGYTF
TRBV7-9	TRBD2	-	TRBJ2-3	TGTGCCAGCAGCTTAGGGGTTCTAGCGGGGGACACCACAGATACGCAGTATTTT	CASSLGVLAGDTTDTQYF
TRBV27	-	-	TRBJ1-1	TGTGCCAGCAGTTTTTCCCGGCTTGGAGGGGCGGCTTTCTTT	CASSFSRLGGAAFF
TRBV19	-	-	TRBJ2-1	TGTGCCAGTACTGAGGGCTCCTACAATGAGCAGTTCTTC	CASTEGSYNEQFF
TRBV7-9	-	-	TRBJ2-5	TGTGCCAGCAGCGCCCTACTAGAGACCCAGTACTTC	CASSALLETQYF
TRBV9	-	-	TRBJ1-2	TGTGCCAGCAGCGTAGCCGGGATGAGCGGACTGGGTGGCTACACCTTC	CASSVAGMSGLGGYTF
TRBV6-6	TRBD1	-	TRBJ2-2	TGTGCCATCCGGGGACAGCTTAACACCGGGGAGCTGTTTTTT	CAIRGQLNTGELFF
TRBV19	TRBD1	-	TRBJ1-3	TGTGCCAGCTCTGACAGGGGCCTCGGAAACACCATATATTTT	CASSDRGLGNTIYF
TRBV7-8	TRBD1	few	TRBJ1-3	TGTGCCAGCAGCTTGTGGGGACAGGAAGAAAACACCATATATTTT	CASSLWGQEENTIYF
TRBV5-4	-	-	TRBJ1-1	TGTGCCAGCAGCCCAGACACAGACACTGAAGCTTTCTTT	CASSPDTDTEAFF
TRBV7-2	-	-	TRBJ2-2	TGTGCCAGCAGCTTAGAACAGGGTTACACCGGGGAGCTGTTTTTT	CASSLEQGYTGELFF
TRBV4-3	TRBD1	-	TRBJ1-1	TGCGCCAGCAGCCAAGATCTCAGGGGGGTGAGAGGCACTGAAGCTTTCTTT	CASSQDLRGVRGTEAFF
TRBV5-6	-	-	TRBJ2-5	TGTGCCAGCAGCTTGGATGCCGGGGTCCAAGAGACCCAGTACTTC	CASSLDAGVQETQYF
TRBV28	-	-	TRBJ1-1	TGTGCCAGCACCCGAGACTCCGGGACTGAAGCTTTCTTT	CASTRDSGTEAFF
TRBV6-5	-	-	TRBJ2-2	TGTGCCAGCGTTGGAGGGGACGGAACCGGGGAGCTGTTTTTT	CASVGGDGTGELFF
TRBV4-2	TRBD1	-	TRBJ2-1	TGTGCCAGCAGCCAAGATAACAGGGGCGACTACAATGAGCAGTTCTTC	CASSQDNRGDYNEQFF